This T cell receptor beta chain comes out of a study of memory CD4+ T cells and cytomegalovirus serostatus. Across the whole study: Healthy Belgian adult donors included under ten CMV-positive and 24 CMV-negative people.

TCRdb's table, derived via immunoSEQ multiplex PCR, lists solely in-frame clones and lacks some. The table includes 30,000 to 45,000 clones, approximately 79% detected once. Single viable CD3+CD4+CD8-CD45RO+ cells were sorted as the memory CD4+ T cells. The material sequenced was memory CD4+ T cells from blood. This receptor was taken from an adult in good health and CMV-seropositive.

CDR3: CASSPGGGRGRQPQHF. CDR3 sequence (DNA): TGCGCCAGCAGCCCGGGGGGAGGGAGGGGGCGTCAGCCCCAGCATTTT. The chain has TRBV4-1 and TRBJ1-5; 7 positions match TRBD1. With 4 bases clipped from V and 6 bases from J, the junction kept 12 bases outside the gene matches. This CDR3 has 16 residues. Germline-derived CDR1 and CDR2 are MGHRA and YSYEKL.